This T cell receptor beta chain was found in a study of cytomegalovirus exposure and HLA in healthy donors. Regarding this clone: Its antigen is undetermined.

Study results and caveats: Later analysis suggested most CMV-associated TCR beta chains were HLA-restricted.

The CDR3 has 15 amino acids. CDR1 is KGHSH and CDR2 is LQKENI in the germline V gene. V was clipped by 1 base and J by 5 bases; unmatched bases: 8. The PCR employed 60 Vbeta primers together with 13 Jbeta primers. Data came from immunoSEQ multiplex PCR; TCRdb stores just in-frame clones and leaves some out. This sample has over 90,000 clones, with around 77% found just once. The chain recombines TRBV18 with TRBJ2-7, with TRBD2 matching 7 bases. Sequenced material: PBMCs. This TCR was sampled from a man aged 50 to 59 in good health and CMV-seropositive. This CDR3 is CASSPLGTNAHEQYF. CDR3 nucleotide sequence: TGTGCCAGCTCACCACTGGGGACTAATGCGCACGAGCAGTACTTC.